A few counts support the clone carrying this TCR beta chain. TCRdb's table, derived via immunoSEQ multiplex PCR, lists solely in-frame clones and lacks some. The table has about 16,000 clones, over 90% seen once. The V and J ends lost 0 bases and 0 bases respectively, with 7 bases between them. CDR3 length equals 14 residues. Germline V gene data show CDR1 as SGHRS and CDR2 as YFSETQ. The data belong to a study of OX40 agonist ivuxolimab in advanced cancers. As for the study in general: Antecedent anti-PD-1, anti-PD-L1 or anti-CTLA-4 therapy was permissible, with around 41% having received some.

The TCR comes from an adult with an advanced solid tumor such as melanoma, head and neck, liver or kidney cancer. The V and J genes are TRBV5-1 and TRBJ2-7; no firm D call. This specimen was CD4+ or CD8+ T cells sorted from blood, taken in a trial of the OX40 agonist ivuxolimab. DNA for the CDR3: TGCGCCAGCAGCTTGGATATCACCTCCTACGAGCAGTACTTC. Amino acids: CASSLDITSYEQYF.